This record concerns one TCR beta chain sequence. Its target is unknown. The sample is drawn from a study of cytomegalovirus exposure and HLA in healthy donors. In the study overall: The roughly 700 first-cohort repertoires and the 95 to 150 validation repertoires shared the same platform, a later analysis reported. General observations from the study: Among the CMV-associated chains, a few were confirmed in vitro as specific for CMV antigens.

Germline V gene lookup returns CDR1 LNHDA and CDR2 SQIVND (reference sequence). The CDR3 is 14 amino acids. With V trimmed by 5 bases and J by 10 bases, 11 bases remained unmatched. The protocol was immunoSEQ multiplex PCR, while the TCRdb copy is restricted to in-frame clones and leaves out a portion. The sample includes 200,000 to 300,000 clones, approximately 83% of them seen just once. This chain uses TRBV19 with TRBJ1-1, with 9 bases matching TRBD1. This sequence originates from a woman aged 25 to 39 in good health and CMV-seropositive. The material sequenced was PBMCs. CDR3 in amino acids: CASSPLGLDRGAFF. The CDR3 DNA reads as TGTGCCAGTAGTCCCCTGGGCTTGGACAGGGGAGCTTTCTTT.